These T cell receptor beta chains were read from a single sample in a study of cytomegalovirus exposure and HLA in healthy donors. Sequencing used immunoSEQ multiplex PCR; TCRdb keeps in-frame clones, though not all of them. The sample gives 250,000 to 350,000 clones, about nine tenths of which show up once; about 1% is in the top ten. Sample: PBMCs. The receptors come from a woman aged 30 to 39 in good health and CMV-seropositive. The CDR3 runs from the conserved cysteine through the conserved F or W.

V	J	CDR3
TRBV2	TRBJ2-1	CASSKMVNNEQFF
TRBV12-2	TRBJ2-1	CASRLANELAGGPESSYNEQFF
TRBV2	TRBJ2-2	CASSDGAGGPRTGELFF
TRBV6-4	TRBJ1-6	CASSEAGGGPLHF
TRBV2	TRBJ2-4	CASTEGPGGSDIQYF
TRBV27	TRBJ2-5	CASSLLGEETQYF
TRBV11-2	TRBJ2-3	CASSLEDRRTDTQYF
TRBV5-6	TRBJ2-5	CASSWGQGSIGTQYF
TRBV2	TRBJ2-1	CASRTTYAGQSYNEQFF
TRBV28	TRBJ1-2	CASRPGDYGYTF
TRBV12-2	TRBJ2-2	CASRPDENTGELFF
TRBV7-6	TRBJ2-1	CASGQGVHNEQFF
TRBV6-5	TRBJ2-7	CASSYSTSGSPYEQYF
TRBV5-1	TRBJ2-7	CASTPGIDRYEQYF
TRBV9	TRBJ1-2	CASSDRDSGGGYTF
TRBV13	TRBJ2-5	CASSLYRGQTQYF
TRBV6-1	TRBJ1-4	CASSDQGQGPDF
TRBV18	TRBJ2-7	CASSPGQTYEQYF
TRBV9	TRBJ1-2	CASSFEPETYYGYTF
TRBV5-1	TRBJ2-1	CASSLGLAGIDEQFF
TRBV27	TRBJ2-7	CASRRGQGAFYEQYF
TRBV25-1	TRBJ2-1	CASSEWDGEARFYNEQFF
TRBV30	TRBJ2-3	CAWSVSASGFADTQYF
TRBV9	TRBJ1-1	CASSVAGPQNTEAFF
TRBV19	TRBJ2-7	CASSRTGTYEQYF
TRBV30	TRBJ1-4	CATTPRQPAEKLFF
TRBV6-1	TRBJ2-7	CASRRDRDLSYEQYF
TRBV9	TRBJ2-3	CASSVPLAGGSTDTQYF
TRBV28	TRBJ2-6	CASSVEGTGANVLTF
TRBV19	TRBJ2-5	CASSIGLAGYETQYF
TRBV18	TRBJ2-5	CASSPMGRTAQETQYF
TRBV27	TRBJ2-7	CASSYYGLAGVGPYYEQYF
TRBV27	TRBJ1-5	CASRGGGINQPQHF
TRBV4-1	TRBJ1-1	CASSPAMNTEAFF
TRBV9	TRBJ2-2	CASSVGGLNTGELFF
TRBV11-2	TRBJ2-1	CASSTSGGASNEQFF
TRBV30	TRBJ2-5	CAWSGPSGGAQETQYF
TRBV5-6	TRBJ2-7	CASSVGGTDEQYF
TRBV28	TRBJ2-1	CASSSWTGVNEQFF
TRBV29-1	TRBJ2-3	CSVSGGTDTQYF
TRBV5-1	TRBJ2-2	CASSFGPRNTNTGELFF
TRBV30	TRBJ2-3	CAWSVRSLDTQYF
TRBV30	TRBJ1-4	CAWSVSREVVKLFF
TRBV20-1	TRBJ2-1	CSADRYNEQFF
TRBV28	TRBJ2-7	CASSFSGLAGYEQYF
TRBV4-3	TRBJ2-7	CASSQERVYEQYF
TRBV4-1	TRBJ1-2	CASSGRSTGPNYGYTF
TRBV28	TRBJ1-5	CASSIQGGNQPQHF
TRBV15	TRBJ2-7	CATSRDRGLPYEQYF
TRBV28	TRBJ2-7	CASSDRHYYEQYF
TRBV9	TRBJ2-7	CASSAGTGLSYEQYF
TRBV5-1	TRBJ2-3	CASYLETGLDTQYF
TRBV6-6	TRBJ2-7	CASSYGTGGVEQYF
TRBV30	TRBJ2-5	CAWRSGAGETQYF
TRBV29-1	TRBJ2-5	CSVGQRGETQYF